The T cell receptor (beta chain) described here comes from a study of T cell responses to AZD1222 COVID-19 vaccine. Looking at the study overall: Pooling was applied to second doses at about 4 or about 12 weeks.

As concerns this clone: Its antigen is unknown.

Trimming stripped 8 bases from V and 5 bases from J, with 22 bases between. CDR3 size: 16 residues. Germline CDR1 WNHNN, CDR2 SYGVQD (reference sequence). Study-wide results and caveats: Rises in breadth and depth of Spike-specific TCRs came after two AZD1222 doses.

TCRdb's copy holds only in-frame clones and misses some; the assay was immunoSEQ multiplex PCR. The sample includes about 100,000 clones, 85% to 90% of them seen just once. The gene calls are TRBV10-1 and TRBJ2-1, with D unclear. The clonotype originates from an adult in good health. The starting material was peripheral blood, obtained on day 0 of AZD1222 vaccination. This CDR3 reads CASRPADGKGDNEQFF. Written as DNA, the CDR3 is TGCGCCAGCCGCCCCGCAGATGGAAAAGGAGACAATGAGCAGTTCTTC.